Included here is one T cell receptor (beta chain) sequence, with context. Its target is unknown. The sample originates from a study of OX40 agonist ivuxolimab in advanced cancers. Study summary: Patients received the agonistic anti-OX40 (CD134) antibody ivuxolimab. While on treatment, patients had intravenous ivuxolimab at 0.01 to 10 mg/kg every 2 weeks.

The study, taken as a whole, reports: Near-lowest levels of clonal expansion characterized partial responders at 0.1-3.0 mg/kg.

The method was immunoSEQ multiplex PCR; TCRdb's version includes in-frame clones alone and lacks a portion of them. Of tens of thousands of clones listed, 85% to 90% were seen once; the top ten hold roughly 6.7%. The J segment lost 4 bases and the V segment lost 5 bases, leaving 4 bases of the junction unmatched. CDR3 length: 13 amino acids. Germline V lookup: CDR1 SGDLS, CDR2 YYNGEE. The chain joins TRBV9 to TRBJ1-2; 8 bases are a match to TRBD1. The receptor's source is an adult with an advanced solid tumor such as melanoma, head and neck, liver or kidney cancer. The specimen was CD4+ or CD8+ T cells sorted from blood, collected in a trial of the OX40 agonist ivuxolimab. The CDR3, as DNA: TGTGCCAGCAGAAGGACAGGGCCCTATGGCTACACCTTC. It is translated as CASRRTGPYGYTF. Using reference TRBV9 and TRBJ1-2 for the parts outside the CDR3, the full variable domain is DSGVTQTPKHLITATGQRVTLRCSPRSGDLSVYWYQQSLDQGLQFLIQYYNGEERAKGNILERFSAQQFPDLHSELNLSSLELGDSALYFCASRRTGPYGYTFGSGTRLTVV.